Listed below are T cell receptor beta chains from one sample, sequenced in a study of technical replicates of blood from several donors. Sequenced by immunoSEQ multiplex PCR; TCRdb stores in-frame clones only, minus some. The repertoire includes 35,000 to 50,000 clones, 95% to 97% of them detected once, and about 0.4% sits in the top ten. Sequencing was done on a sample of T cells isolated from PBMCs. The receptors shown here come from a human donor in good health. Each CDR3 is given with its conserved first and last residue. A D gene is named only where the DNA matches it firmly. Not every row has a clone size; where given, it reads once, few, many or a size class.

few	TRBV15	TRBJ2-7	TRBD2	TGTGCCACCAGCAGACGTGGGACTAGCGGGCGTTCTTCCTCCTACGAGCAGTACTTC	CATSRRGTSGRSSSYEQYF
NA	TRBV6-5	TRBJ2-5	TRBD1	TGTGCCAGCAGCCGTGGACAGGGTGAGACCCAGTACTTC	CASSRGQGETQYF
NA	TRBV5-4	TRBJ2-3	TRBD2	TGTGCCAGCAGACATGAGCGGGACCGACGCACAGATACGCAGTATTTT	CASRHERDRRTDTQYF
once	TRBV28	TRBJ2-3	TRBD2	TGTGCCAGCAGGACTAGCGGGAAGTCAGATACGCAGTATTTT	CASRTSGKSDTQYF
NA	TRBV19	TRBJ1-5	TRBD1	TGTGCCAGTAAGTTTGGACAGGGTAATCAGCCCCAGCATTTT	CASKFGQGNQPQHF
NA	TRBV7-2	TRBJ2-1	TRBD2	TGTGCCAGCAGCATGACTAGCGGGACATCTTATTACAATGAGCAGTTCTTC	CASSMTSGTSYYNEQFF
NA	TRBV5-1	TRBJ2-7	NA	TGCGCCAGTAACTTGGGGTTTCAGGGTGACGAGCAGTACTTC	CASNLGFQGDEQYF
NA	TRBV6-5	TRBJ1-3	NA	TGTGCCAGCAGTTACGAGGGTCCCTCTGGAAACACCATATATTTT	CASSYEGPSGNTIYF
NA	TRBV11-3	TRBJ2-7	NA	TGTGCCAGCAGCTTGGCGGGACCCTACGAGCAGTACTTC	CASSLAGPYEQYF
NA	TRBV4-1	TRBJ1-5	NA	TGCGCCTCTCGAGCGGTTCTAAAAGGGGGGCCCCAGCATTTT	CASRAVLKGGPQHF
few	TRBV7-2	TRBJ1-1	NA	TGTGCCAGCAGCTTAGTGTTATCGGGGAGCGCTTTCTTT	CASSLVLSGSAFF
NA	TRBV28	TRBJ1-5	NA	TGTGCCAGCAGTTTAGGATGGGCACAGCCCCAGCATTTT	CASSLGWAQPQHF
NA	TRBV5-6	TRBJ2-7	NA	TGTGCCAGCAGCTTGGGACAGAGTATTTACGAGCAGTACTTC	CASSLGQSIYEQYF
NA	TRBV6-5	TRBJ2-5	NA	TGTGCCAGCAGTTTCACAGGGTGGAAAGAGACCCAGTACTTC	CASSFTGWKETQYF
NA	TRBV7-9	TRBJ1-2	TRBD1	TGTGCCAGCAGCCCTAGGACAGGGGTCAACTATGGCTACACCTTC	CASSPRTGVNYGYTF
NA	TRBV25-1	TRBJ2-2	TRBD1	TGTGCCAGTACAGGGGCCGTCACCGGGGAGCTGTTTTTT	CASTGAVTGELFF
NA	TRBV29-1	TRBJ1-2	NA	TGCAGCGTTGAAGATGGGGCAGGGTATGGCTACACCTTC	CSVEDGAGYGYTF
NA	TRBV2	TRBJ1-1	TRBD1	TGTGCCAGAACAGGGGTAGGAGGGACTGAAGCTTTCTTT	CARTGVGGTEAFF
once	TRBV30	TRBJ1-1	NA	TGTGCCTGGAGGGACACAGCCACTGAAGCTTTCTTT	CAWRDTATEAFF
NA	TRBV30	TRBJ2-7	NA	TGTGCCTGGAGTCCGACAACGCTCTACGAGCAGTACTTC	CAWSPTTLYEQYF
NA	TRBV6-5	TRBJ1-1	NA	TGTGCCAGCAGTCAGGGACATTTTGAAGCTTTCTTT	CASSQGHFEAFF
NA	TRBV5-1	TRBJ2-5	TRBD2	TGCGCCAGCAGCTTTTTACTAGCGGAACAGTACTTC	CASSFLLAEQYF
NA	TRBV23-1	TRBJ2-7	TRBD1	TGCGCCAGCACCAGACAGGGGGTCTACGAGCAGTACTTC	CASTRQGVYEQYF
NA	TRBV27	TRBJ2-2	TRBD2	TGTGCCAGCAGTTCCGTAGCGGGAGTAAATGGCGGGGAGCTGTTTTTT	CASSSVAGVNGGELFF
NA	TRBV28	TRBJ2-7	TRBD1	TGTGCCAGCCTGGGACAGACAGGGGCTTTTTACGAGCAGTACTTC	CASLGQTGAFYEQYF
NA	TRBV28	TRBJ1-3	NA	TGTGCCAGCAGTAAGTTTAGCTCTGGAAACACCATATATTTT	CASSKFSSGNTIYF
NA	TRBV30	TRBJ2-1	TRBD2	TGTGCCTGCTTAGCGGGAGGGCACCATGAGCAGTTCTTC	CACLAGGHHEQFF
NA	TRBV6-5	TRBJ2-1	NA	TGTGCCAGCAGTTGGGCAGAAGGCTACAATGAGCAGTTCTTC	CASSWAEGYNEQFF
NA	TRBV30	TRBJ2-7	NA	TGTGCCTGGAGTTCACCCATCGACGGGTGGGGCCACGAGCAGTACTTC	CAWSSPIDGWGHEQYF
once	TRBV9	TRBJ2-1	TRBD2	TGTGCCAGCAGCGTAGAAAGTCTAGCGGTTACCTACAATGAGCAGTTCTTC	CASSVESLAVTYNEQFF
NA	TRBV27	TRBJ1-2	NA	TGTGCCAGCAGAACGACAGCGTTCTATGGCTACACCTTC	CASRTTAFYGYTF
NA	TRBV7-7	TRBJ2-1	NA	TGTGCCAGCAGCTCCGGGACTCCCCCTTACAATGAGCAGTTCTTC	CASSSGTPPYNEQFF
NA	TRBV4-2	TRBJ2-5	TRBD1	TGTGCCAGCAGCCAAGGGATTACAGGGGGGTGGGAGACCCAGTACTTC	CASSQGITGGWETQYF
NA	TRBV9	TRBJ2-7	NA	TGTGCCAGCAGCGTTGGAGCCCACCGGTCCTACGAGCAGTACTTC	CASSVGAHRSYEQYF
once	TRBV7-9	TRBJ2-1	TRBD1	TGTGCCAGCAGCTATGACAGGGCCTACAATGAGCAGTTCTTC	CASSYDRAYNEQFF
NA	TRBV11-3	TRBJ2-3	TRBD2	TGTGCCAGCAGCTTGAACGAGGGACTAGCGGTTAGCACAGATACGCAGTATTTT	CASSLNEGLAVSTDTQYF
NA	TRBV19	TRBJ1-2	NA	TGTGCCAGTAGTATAGAAAACAGGGCAGGCGGCTACACCTTC	CASSIENRAGGYTF
NA	TRBV28	TRBJ2-7	TRBD1	TGTGCCACCCAGGGGGCACGCGAGCAGTACTTC	CATQGAREQYF
NA	TRBV18	TRBJ2-3	NA	TGTGCCAGCTCACCACCAGAGGGTACACATACGCAGTATTTT	CASSPPEGTHTQYF
NA	TRBV4-2	TRBJ1-1	TRBD1	TGTGCCAGCAGCTCCCGGGACAGAACTATGAACACTGAAGCTTTCTTT	CASSSRDRTMNTEAFF
NA	TRBV6-1	TRBJ2-5	NA	TGTGCCAGCAGTGAAGCAGGGGCGATGGAGACCCAGTACTTC	CASSEAGAMETQYF
once	TRBV6-5	TRBJ2-5	TRBD1	TGTGCCAGCAGTGCTGACAGGGGAGAGACCCAGTACTTC	CASSADRGETQYF
NA	TRBV30	TRBJ1-3	TRBD1	TGTGCCTGGAGTAGGGGGACAGGGGTAGACACCATATATTTT	CAWSRGTGVDTIYF
NA	TRBV7-9	TRBJ2-1	TRBD2	TGTGCCAGCAGCTTGACTAGCGGGAGTTTCAATGAGCAGTTCTTC	CASSLTSGSFNEQFF
NA	TRBV29-1	TRBJ2-1	TRBD2	TGCAGCGTTGAGGGACTAGCTCTTAATGAGCAGTTCTTC	CSVEGLALNEQFF
NA	TRBV27	TRBJ1-5	TRBD1	TGTGCCAGCAGTTTCGGATCAGGGGGCGATCAGCCCCAGCATTTT	CASSFGSGGDQPQHF
NA	TRBV10-3	TRBJ1-1	TRBD1	TGTGCCATCCGGACAGGGGATGAAGCTTTCTTT	CAIRTGDEAFF
NA	TRBV6-5	TRBJ2-3	TRBD2	TGTGCCAGCAGTTACAGCCTAGCGGGAGGGGCAGATACGCAGTATTTT	CASSYSLAGGADTQYF
NA	TRBV6-6	TRBJ2-3	TRBD2	TGTGCCAGCAGTTACTCTCTAGCGGGCACAGATACGCAGTATTTT	CASSYSLAGTDTQYF
NA	TRBV18	TRBJ2-1	NA	TGTGCCAGCTCACCGACTAGGTCCTACAATGAGCAGTTCTTC	CASSPTRSYNEQFF
once	TRBV5-4	TRBJ2-1	TRBD2	TGTGCCAGCAGCTTGACTAGCGCATACAATGAGCAGTTCTTC	CASSLTSAYNEQFF
NA	TRBV5-4	TRBJ2-5	NA	TGTGCCAGCAGCTTGGGTGGAGGCGAAGAGACCCAGTACTTC	CASSLGGGEETQYF
NA	TRBV5-4	TRBJ1-1	TRBD1	TGTGCCAGCAGCTTGGTAAGGACAGGGGGAAACTCTGAAGCTTTCTTT	CASSLVRTGGNSEAFF
NA	TRBV28	TRBJ2-2	NA	TGTGCAAGCAGGTCAGGAGGTGGGGTTATCGGGGAGCTGTTTTTT	CASRSGGGVIGELFF
NA	TRBV30	TRBJ2-1	NA	TGTGCCTGGTTTTCCAGGGCTAATGAGCAGTTCTTC	CAWFSRANEQFF
NA	TRBV6-6	TRBJ1-4	TRBD1	TGTGCCAGCAGGGGGACAGGGGGTGAAAAACTGTTTTTT	CASRGTGGEKLFF
NA	TRBV29-1	TRBJ2-7	TRBD1	TGCAGCGTTGAAAGCGGGACAGGGGGCTACGAGCAGTACTTC	CSVESGTGGYEQYF